This passage covers 20 T cell receptor beta chains from one sample sequenced in a study of blood T cell repertoires in COVID-19. Produced via immunoSEQ multiplex PCR; TCRdb's table is partial and in-frame only. The sample shows approximately 290,000 clones, around 82% of them seen only once. Sequencing used peripheral blood. The receptors come from a human donor with COVID-19, enrolled during active disease. The donor label of this sample is uncertain.

The chain is built from TRBV7-2 and TRBJ1-3, with a tentative D call TRBD1 (5 bases). CDR1 SGHTA and CDR2 FQGNSA come from the germline V gene. Trimming pared 1 base from V and 10 bases from J, leaving 14 bases between. The CDR3 runs 14 residues. The CDR3, as DNA: TGTGCCAGCAGCTTAGAACTTGGGGGGGTTACCATATATTTT. Its translation is CASSLELGGVTIYF.

The V gene is TRBV9, the J gene TRBJ1-1; 8 positions match TRBD1. This CDR3 region has 14 residues. V dropped 0 bases and J dropped 6; count of bases not matched to a gene: 4. CDR1 and CDR2 (germline): SGDLS, YYNGEE. The DNA for the CDR3 is TGTGCCAGCAGCGTAGAGACAGGGGAGGCTGAAGCTTTCTTT. Translated: CASSVETGEAEAFF.

The rearrangement links TRBV27 to TRBJ2-1; possibly TRBD1 for D (6 bases). CDR1 and CDR2 from the germline V gene are MNHEY and SMNVEV (reference sequence). With 6 bases removed from V and 6 bases from J, the gap between germline ends came to 21 bases. The CDR3 has 16 residues. The CDR3 loop is CASRPLTGSMGNEQFF. The CDR3 DNA follows: TGTGCCAGCAGACCTCTTACAGGGTCAATGGGCAATGAGCAGTTCTTC.

The chain joins TRBV2 to TRBJ1-5; no reliable D call. This CDR3 spans 13 amino acids. The germline V and J ends were trimmed by 6 bases and 9 bases, with 15 bases remaining between them. Germline V gene lookup returns CDR1 SNHLY and CDR2 FYNNEI. The CDR3 loop is CASRGQQPRPQHF. The CDR3 DNA reads TGTGCCAGCAGGGGCCAACAGCCTCGGCCCCAGCATTTT.

V and J are TRBV27 and TRBJ1-6; TRBD1 agrees at 8 bases. Trimming cost V 1 base and J 3 bases; bases outside gene matches: 11. The CDR3 consists of 19 residues. Germline V gene data show CDR1 as MNHEY and CDR2 as SMNVEV (reference sequence). The CDR3 loop is CASSLLPPRTGNYNSPLHF. In nucleotides, the CDR3 is TGTGCCAGCAGTTTATTACCACCCCGGACAGGGAACTATAATTCACCCCTCCACTTT.

This clone was counted once. The J gene is TRBJ1-1, the V gene TRBV5-1; 9 bases fit TRBD1. Germline trimming cut 0 bases from V and 1 base from J; bases unmatched to any gene: 4. The CDR3 contains 16 residues. Looked up from germline, CDR1 is SGHRS and CDR2 is YFSETQ. This CDR3 reads CASSLVTGGRNTEAFF. Written as DNA, the CDR3 is TGCGCCAGCAGCTTGGTGACAGGGGGGAGGAACACTGAAGCTTTCTTT.

This clone turned up a few times. The rearrangement joins TRBV27 to TRBJ2-7; tentative D call: TRBD2 (5 bases). The CDR3 length is 12 residues. V was clipped by 9 bases and J by 7 bases, with 16 bases between them. In germline, CDR1 is MNHEY, CDR2 SMNVEV (reference sequence). The chain's CDR3 is CASAGAVGEQYF. In nucleotides, the CDR3 is TGTGCCAGTGCTGGAGCGGTGGGTGAGCAGTACTTC.

V gene TRBV28 combines with J gene TRBJ1-2; TRBD1 might be the D (6 bases). This CDR3 comprises 18 residues. Trimming removed 5 bases at V and 3 bases at J, with 25 bases between. CDR1 MDHEN and CDR2 SYDVKM come from the germline V gene. CDR3 nucleotides: TGTGCCAGCAGTCCAGCCGGGACAAGTCTTCAGAGGGACTATGGCTACACCTTC. Protein product: CASSPAGTSLQRDYGYTF.

This chain uses TRBV5-1 with TRBJ1-4; D is unclear. Germline CDR1 and CDR2: SGHRS and YFSETQ. Trimming pared 3 bases from V and 7 bases from J, leaving 10 bases between. The CDR3 has 13 residues. The CDR3 DNA is TGCGCCAGCAGCTCAAATATCGGTGAAAAACTGTTTTTT. Protein product: CASSSNIGEKLFF.

This clone was counted a single time. The chain carries TRBV19 and TRBJ1-2; 8 nucleotides agree with TRBD1. The CDR3 contains 13 residues. Germline V gene data show CDR1 as LNHDA and CDR2 as SQIVND (reference sequence). J was trimmed by 3 bases and V by 9 bases; bases with no gene match: 6. CDR3 sequence (DNA): TGTGCCAGCCGGACAGGGTGGGACTATGGCTACACCTTC. Translation gives CASRTGWDYGYTF.

The V and J genes are TRBV12-3 or TRBV12-4 and TRBJ1-1, with 7 bases identical to TRBD1. V lost 6 bases to trimming and J lost 1 base; unmatched junction nucleotides: 2. The CDR3 is 13 amino acids. CDR3 loop: CASSRDRNTEAFF. CDR3 nucleotides: TGTGCCAGCAGCCGGGACAGGAACACTGAAGCTTTCTTT.

The V gene is TRBV11-2, the J gene TRBJ2-3; TRBD2 agrees at 7 bases. The CDR3 totals 17 residues. After removal of 2 bases from V and 2 bases from J, the junction contained 10 bases not matched to a gene. Germline V lookup: CDR1 SGHAT, CDR2 FQNNGV. CDR3 sequence reads: CASSLTGRPSHTDTQYF. The DNA of the CDR3 is TGTGCCAGCAGCTTAACCGGGAGGCCCTCACACACAGATACGCAGTATTTT.

V and J are TRBV11-3 and TRBJ2-1; 10 bases fit TRBD2. V trimming: 5 bases; J trimming: 8 bases; junction bases outside the gene matches: 6. The germline CDR1 and CDR2 sequences are SGHNT and YENEEA. The CDR3 covers 14 residues. CDR3 DNA: TGTGCCAGCAGCCTACAGCGGGAGGGCCATGAGCAGTTCTTC. This encodes CASSLQREGHEQFF.

The chain combines TRBV9 with TRBJ2-7; D perhaps matches TRBD2 (5 bases). The V gene lost 0 bases and the J gene lost 1 base, with 11 bases spanning the gap. CDR3 length equals 15 residues. The germline V gene encodes CDR1 SGDLS and CDR2 YYNGEE. This CDR3 is CASSVGERPSYEQYF. The CDR3 nucleotides read TGTGCCAGCAGCGTAGGGGAGAGGCCTTCCTACGAGCAGTACTTC.

The chain carries TRBV28 and TRBJ2-1, with a weak D call TRBD1 (6 bases). Deletions cut 3 bases from V and 2 bases from J, with 32 bases between. This CDR3 comprises 22 residues. Germline assignment: CDR1 MDHEN and CDR2 SYDVKM. The CDR3 spells CASSFEFAGRDIPSSPYNEQFF. In DNA form, the CDR3 reads TGTGCCAGCAGTTTTGAGTTCGCCGGACGGGACATCCCGAGTTCTCCCTACAATGAGCAGTTCTTC. Complete variable domain (other parts from reference TRBV28 and TRBJ2-1): DVKVTQSSRYLVKRTGEKVFLECVQDMDHENMFWYRQDPGLGLRLIYFSYDVKMKEKGDIPEGYSVSREKKERFSLILESASTNQTSMYLCASSFEFAGRDIPSSPYNEQFFGPGTRLTVL.

The V call is TRBV7-2, the J call TRBJ1-2; weak D call: TRBD1 (5 bases). Germline V gene sequence: CDR1 SGHTA, CDR2 FQGNSA. This CDR3 region has 15 residues. Trimming shortened V by 1 base and J by 5 bases, and 14 bases separated the two germline ends. CDR3 residues: CASSLGAGQRYGYTF. As DNA, the CDR3 is TGTGCCAGCAGCTTAGGGGCAGGGCAGAGGTATGGCTACACCTTC.

The chain combines TRBV7-9 with TRBJ2-1, with 12 bases lining up with TRBD2. J was trimmed by 7 bases and V by 5 bases; bases with no gene match: 12. Germline V lookup: CDR1 SEHNR, CDR2 FQNEAQ (reference sequence). The CDR3 loop spans 17 amino acids. The CDR3, as DNA: TGTGCCAGCAGCGCCCACCCACGACTAGCGGGAGTTAATGAGCAGTTCTTC. Translating gives CASSAHPRLAGVNEQFF.

In this sample, this clone turned up a few times. The rearrangement uses TRBV6-5 and TRBJ2-7, with TRBD1 matching 8 bases. The CDR3 loop spans 14 amino acids. Germline assignment: CDR1 MNHEY and CDR2 SVGAGI. J gave up 2 bases and V 4 bases, and 4 bases lay outside the gene matches. The CDR3 is CASSSDRVTYEQYF. The CDR3 region has the DNA TGTGCCAGCAGTTCGGACAGGGTAACCTACGAGCAGTACTTC.

The chain is built from TRBV29-1 and TRBJ2-5, with 10 nucleotides matching TRBD1. V shed 6 bases, J shed 2 bases, and the junction held 6 bases outside the gene matches. The CDR3 totals 14 residues. Germline loops: CDR1 SQVTM, CDR2 ANQGSEA. The CDR3 sequence: CSVGDRGRQETQYF. CDR3 DNA sequence: TGCAGCGTCGGGGACAGGGGTCGGCAAGAGACCCAGTACTTC.

The J gene is TRBJ2-1, the V gene TRBV6-1; D is perhaps TRBD2 (5 bases). Between the trimmed V and J ends, which lost 3 bases and 14 bases, there was a span of 17 bases. The CDR3 totals 13 residues. Germline-derived CDR1 and CDR2 are MNHNS and SASEGT. Here the CDR3 DNA reads TGTGCCAGCAGTGACGGGGATGGGGAGTTAAAGTTCTTC. Amino acid sequence: CASSDGDGELKFF.